Listed below are T cell receptor beta chains from one sample, sequenced in a study of blood T cell repertoires in COVID-19. The table came from immunoSEQ multiplex PCR; TCRdb's copy has only in-frame clones and leaves some out. The top ten clones hold 20% to 25% of a sample with more than 95,000 clones, around four fifths of them seen once. Sequencing was performed on peripheral blood. These receptors all come from a human donor in a cohort sampled during active COVID-19. Both conserved end residues are part of each CDR3. The D gene is left open where the match is weak. Clone size is stated in some rows and not others, as once, few, many or a class when expanded.

TRBJ2-3,NA,NA,TRBV7-2,TGTGCCAGCAGCTTATCGGTGAGCACAGATACGCAGTATTTT,CASSLSVSTDTQYF
TRBJ2-1,NA,NA,TRBV5-1,TGCGCCAGCAGCTCCCTCCGGTGGGAGACCTACAATGAGCAGTTCTTC,CASSSLRWETYNEQFF
TRBJ1-6,NA,NA,TRBV28,TGTGCCAGCAGTTTGATGGAGGGTTCGGCACCCCTCCACTTT,CASSLMEGSAPLHF
TRBJ1-1,NA,NA,TRBV5-4,TGTGCCAGCAGCTTGTCACGGACTGAAGCTTTCTTT,CASSLSRTEAFF
TRBJ1-1,NA,NA,TRBV6-5,TGTGCCAGCAGACGGGCAGGGTGGGACACTGAAGCTTTCTTT,CASRRAGWDTEAFF
TRBJ2-1,NA,NA,TRBV7-9,TGTGCCAGCAGCCCGGCCCGGCAGGGTCTCTGGCAGTTCTTC,CASSPARQGLWQFF
TRBJ1-6,TRBD1,NA,TRBV6-4,TGTGCCAGCCGGGACAGGGATAATTCACCCCTCCACTTT,CASRDRDNSPLHF
TRBJ2-7,NA,NA,TRBV7-9,TGTGCCGCAGGACGTGGGGGCCGCGACGAGCAGTACTTC,CAAGRGGRDEQYF
TRBJ2-3,TRBD1,NA,TRBV5-5,TGTGCCAGCAGCTTAGGACAGGGTAGTGATTCGACGCAGTATTTT,CASSLGQGSDSTQYF
TRBJ1-3,TRBD1,NA,TRBV28,TGTGCCAGCAGGGGGGACAGGGCAAACACCATATATTTT,CASRGDRANTIYF
TRBJ1-6,TRBD1,NA,TRBV18,TGTGCCAGCTCACCGACAGGGAGGAGCTCACCCCTCCACTTT,CASSPTGRSSPLHF
TRBJ2-6,NA,NA,TRBV5-1,TGCGCCAGCAGCTTGGGGGACACCAACGTCCTGACTTTC,CASSLGDTNVLTF
TRBJ1-5,NA,NA,TRBV6-2/TRBV6-3,TGTGTCAGCAGTTACCCTCAACGTGGGACAAGGAATCAGCCCCAGCATTTT,CVSSYPQRGTRNQPQHF
TRBJ1-6,NA,once,TRBV6-6,TGTGCCAGCAGTTACTCTGTGGCCTCCTATAATTCACCCCTCCACTTT,CASSYSVASYNSPLHF
TRBJ2-3,TRBD2,NA,TRBV18,TGTGCCAGCTCACCACAGATGGGGACTAGCAGCACAGATACGCAGTATTTT,CASSPQMGTSSTDTQYF
TRBJ1-4,TRBD1,NA,TRBV30,TGTGCCTGGAGTGAACGACAGGGGATTAATGAAAAACTGTTTTTT,CAWSERQGINEKLFF
TRBJ2-7,TRBD1,NA,TRBV27,TGTGCCAGCAGTTTAATCGGGACAGGGGTGCCCTACGAGCAGTACTTC,CASSLIGTGVPYEQYF
TRBJ1-4,TRBD1,NA,TRBV5-6,TGTGCCAGCAGCTTACAGGGGCGTGGTGAAAAACTGTTTTTT,CASSLQGRGEKLFF
TRBJ2-7,TRBD1,NA,TRBV7-2,TGTGCCAGCAGCTACAGACAGGGCGAAGGGTACGAGCAGTACTTC,CASSYRQGEGYEQYF
TRBJ2-7,NA,NA,TRBV5-1,TGCGCCAGCAGCTTGGACATCCTCTCCTACGAGCAGTACTTC,CASSLDILSYEQYF
TRBJ2-2,NA,few,TRBV2,TGTGCCAGCAGTGAATCCCTGTTCGCGAACACCGGGGAGCTGTTTTTT,CASSESLFANTGELFF
TRBJ2-5,NA,NA,TRBV7-2,TGTGCCAGCAGCAGGGGAATACAAGAGACCCAGTACTTC,CASSRGIQETQYF